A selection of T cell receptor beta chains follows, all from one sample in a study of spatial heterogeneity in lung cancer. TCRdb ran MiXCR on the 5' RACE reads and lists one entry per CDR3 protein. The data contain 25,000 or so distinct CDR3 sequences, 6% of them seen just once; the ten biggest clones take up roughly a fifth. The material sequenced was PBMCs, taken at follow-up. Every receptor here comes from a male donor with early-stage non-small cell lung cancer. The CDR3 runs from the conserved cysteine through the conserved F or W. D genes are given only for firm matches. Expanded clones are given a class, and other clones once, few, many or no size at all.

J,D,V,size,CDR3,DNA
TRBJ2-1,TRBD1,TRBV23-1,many,CASSHLQDRGFHNEQFF,TGCGCCAGCAGTCACCTTCAAGACAGGGGTTTCCACAATGAGCAGTTCTTC
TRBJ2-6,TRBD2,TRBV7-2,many,CASRRLAGEAGANVLTF,TGTGCCAGCAGACGTTTAGCGGGGGAAGCTGGGGCCAACGTCCTGACTTTC
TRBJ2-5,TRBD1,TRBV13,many,CASSSDREETQYF,TGTGCCAGCAGCTCCGACAGGGAAGAGACCCAGTACTTC
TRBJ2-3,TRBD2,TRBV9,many,CASSLGTSGRSDTQYF,TGTGCCAGCAGCTTAGGGACTAGCGGGAGATCAGATACGCAGTATTTT
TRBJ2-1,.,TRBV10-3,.,CAISEGASIDSYNEQFF,TGTGCCATCAGTGAGGGGGCCAGCATTGACTCCTACAATGAGCAGTTCTTC
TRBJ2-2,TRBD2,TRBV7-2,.,CASRLPGLAGNTGELFF,TGTGCCAGCAGACTACCGGGACTAGCGGGGAACACCGGGGAGCTGTTTTTT
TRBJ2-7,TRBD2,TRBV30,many,CAWMSGAGSGGYEQYF,TGTGCCTGGATGTCCGGGGCCGGTAGCGGGGGTTACGAGCAGTACTTC
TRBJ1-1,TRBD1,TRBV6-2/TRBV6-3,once,CASSYMDRSTEAFF,TGTGCCAGCAGTTACATGGACAGGAGCACTGAAGCTTTCTTT
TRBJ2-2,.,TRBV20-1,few,CSARHRGSTGELFF,TGCAGTGCTAGGCATAGGGGGTCAACCGGGGAGCTGTTTTTT
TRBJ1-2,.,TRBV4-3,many,CASSQGRNALDGYTF,TGCGCCAGCAGCCAGGGACGCAACGCCCTAGATGGCTACACCTTC
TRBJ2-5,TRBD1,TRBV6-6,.,CASSSPGQGGETQYF,TGTGCCAGCAGTTCTCCGGGACAGGGGGGTGAGACCCAGTACTTC
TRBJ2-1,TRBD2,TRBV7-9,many,CASSVQRGIYNEQFF,TGTGCCAGCAGCGTGCAGCGGGGGATCTACAATGAGCAGTTCTTC
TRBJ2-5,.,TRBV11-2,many,CASSIRPGETQYF,TGTGCCAGCAGCATCCGGCCGGGGGAGACCCAGTACTTC
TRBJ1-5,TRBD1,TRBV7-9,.,CASSPLGDSSQPQHF,TGTGCCAGCAGCCCATTAGGGGACAGCAGTCAGCCCCAGCATTTT
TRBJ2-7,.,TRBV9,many,CASSAGGFGRDEQYF,TGTGCCAGCAGCGCCGGGGGCTTTGGCAGGGACGAGCAGTACTTC
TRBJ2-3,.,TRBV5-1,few,CASSSGGTDTQYF,TGCGCCAGCAGCTCGGGAGGCACAGATACGCAGTATTTT
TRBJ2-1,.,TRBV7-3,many,CASSLILGAGEQFF,TGTGCCAGCAGCTTAATCCTGGGAGCCGGTGAGCAGTTCTTC
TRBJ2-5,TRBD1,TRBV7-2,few,CASSLGQATETQYF,TGTGCCAGCAGCCTAGGACAGGCAACTGAGACCCAGTACTTC
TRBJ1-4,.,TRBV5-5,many,CASRMWGGGEKLFF,TGTGCCAGCAGGATGTGGGGAGGTGGTGAAAAACTGTTTTTT
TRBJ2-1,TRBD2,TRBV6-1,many,CATEGLAGGYNEQFF,TGTGCCACCGAGGGACTAGCGGGGGGCTACAATGAGCAGTTCTTC
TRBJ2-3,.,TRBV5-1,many,CASSLTGMKEGDTQYF,TGCGCCAGCAGCTTGACAGGGATGAAAGAAGGAGATACGCAGTATTTT
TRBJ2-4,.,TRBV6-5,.,CASSYTRQINIQYF,TGTGCCAGCAGTTACACACGACAGATAAACATTCAGTACTTC
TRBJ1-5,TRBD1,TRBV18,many,CASSSGQQNQPQHF,TGTGCCAGCTCATCGGGACAGCAAAATCAGCCCCAGCATTTT
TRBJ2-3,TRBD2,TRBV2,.,CASSEGTSGRSAQYF,TGTGCCAGCAGTGAGGGGACTAGCGGGAGATCTGCGCAGTATTTT
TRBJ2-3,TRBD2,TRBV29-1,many,CSFLGGGSTDTQYF,TGCAGCTTCCTCGGCGGGGGTAGCACAGATACGCAGTATTTT
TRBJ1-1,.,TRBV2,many,CASSEGGSTEAFF,TGTGCCAGCAGTGAAGGGGGGAGCACTGAAGCTTTCTTT
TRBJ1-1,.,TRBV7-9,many,CASSWGGDTEAFF,TGTGCCAGCAGCTGGGGAGGGGACACTGAAGCTTTCTTT
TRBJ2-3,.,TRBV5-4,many,CASSLAQRAQYF,TGTGCCAGCAGCTTGGCCCAGCGAGCGCAGTATTTT
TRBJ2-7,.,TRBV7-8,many,CASSLTDTLVREQYF,TGTGCCAGCAGCTTAACGGACACCTTGGTGAGGGAGCAGTACTTC
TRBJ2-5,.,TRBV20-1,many,CSAPHQGKTQYF,TGCAGTGCCCCACACCAGGGAAAGACCCAGTACTTC
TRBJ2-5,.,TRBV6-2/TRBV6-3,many,CASSYLSRAETQYF,TGTGCCAGCAGTTACTTGTCAAGGGCAGAGACCCAGTACTTC
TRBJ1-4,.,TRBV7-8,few,CASSPGSVFGEKLFF,TGTGCCAGCAGCCCAGGATCGGTTTTCGGTGAAAAACTGTTTTTT
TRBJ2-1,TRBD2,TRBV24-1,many,CATSDTSGPGYNEQFF,TGTGCCACCAGTGATACTAGCGGACCGGGTTACAATGAGCAGTTCTTC
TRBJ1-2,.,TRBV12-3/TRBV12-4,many,CASSLGTHGYTF,TGTGCCAGCAGTTTGGGGACTCATGGCTACACCTTC
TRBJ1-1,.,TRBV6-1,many,CASSETRNTEAFF,TGTGCCAGCAGTGAAACAAGGAACACTGAAGCTTTCTTT
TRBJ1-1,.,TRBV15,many,CATSRDRVGTEAFF,TGTGCCACCAGCAGAGATCGGGTGGGCACTGAAGCTTTCTTT
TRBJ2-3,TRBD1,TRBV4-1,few,CASSHGQGRPQYF,TGCGCCAGCAGCCACGGACAGGGTAGGCCGCAGTATTTT
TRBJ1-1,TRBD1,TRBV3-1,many,CASSRHRDSQAFF,TGTGCCAGCAGCCGTCACAGGGACAGCCAAGCTTTCTTT
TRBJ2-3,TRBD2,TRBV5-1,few,CASSPGLAGGPDTQYF,TGCGCCAGCAGCCCCGGACTAGCGGGGGGGCCTGATACGCAGTATTTT
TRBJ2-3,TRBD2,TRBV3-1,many,CASSLVSSGGSDTQYF,TGTGCCAGCAGCCTTGTTTCTAGCGGCGGGTCAGATACGCAGTATTTT
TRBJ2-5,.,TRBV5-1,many,CASSLGGVETQYF,TGCGCCAGCAGCTTGGGGGGGGTCGAGACCCAGTACTTC
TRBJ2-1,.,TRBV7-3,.,CASSLTEGEQFF,TGTGCCAGCAGCTTAACGGAAGGTGAGCAGTTCTTC
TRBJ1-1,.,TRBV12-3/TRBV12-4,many,CASKMAEAFF,TGTGCCAGCAAGATGGCTGAAGCTTTCTTT
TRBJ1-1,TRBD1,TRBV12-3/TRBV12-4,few,CASSRQGWTEAFF,TGTGCCAGCAGCCGACAGGGTTGGACTGAAGCTTTCTTT
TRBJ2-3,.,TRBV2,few,CASSGFVLADTQYF,TGTGCCAGCAGTGGATTCGTGCTTGCAGATACGCAGTATTTT
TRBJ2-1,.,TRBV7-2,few,CASRTTPGSSYNEQFF,TGTGCCAGCAGAACTACCCCGGGAAGCTCCTACAATGAGCAGTTCTTC